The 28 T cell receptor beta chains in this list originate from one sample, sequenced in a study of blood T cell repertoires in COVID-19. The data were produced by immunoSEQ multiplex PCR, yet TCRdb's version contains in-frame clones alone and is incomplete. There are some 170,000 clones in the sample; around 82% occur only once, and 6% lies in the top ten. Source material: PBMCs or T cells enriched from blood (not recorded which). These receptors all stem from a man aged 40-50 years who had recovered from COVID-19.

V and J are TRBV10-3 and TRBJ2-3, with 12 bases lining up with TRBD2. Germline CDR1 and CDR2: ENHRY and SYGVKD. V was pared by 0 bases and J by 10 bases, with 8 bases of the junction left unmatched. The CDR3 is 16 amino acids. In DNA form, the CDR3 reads TGTGCCATCAGTGAGTCTATGGCTAGCGGGGGGGAGCCGCAGTATTTT. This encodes CAISESMASGGEPQYF.

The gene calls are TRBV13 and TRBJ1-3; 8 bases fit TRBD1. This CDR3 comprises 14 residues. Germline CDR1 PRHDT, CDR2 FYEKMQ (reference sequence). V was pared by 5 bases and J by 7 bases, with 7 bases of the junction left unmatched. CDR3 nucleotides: TGTGCCAGCAGCCCAGACAGGGGCCATAACACCATATATTTT. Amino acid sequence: CASSPDRGHNTIYF. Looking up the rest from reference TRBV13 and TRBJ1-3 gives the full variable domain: AAGVIQSPRHLIKEKRETATLKCYPIPRHDTVYWYQQGPGQDPQFLISFYEKMQSDKGSIPDRFSAQQFSDYHSELNMSSLELGDSALYFCASSPDRGHNTIYFGEGSWLTVV.

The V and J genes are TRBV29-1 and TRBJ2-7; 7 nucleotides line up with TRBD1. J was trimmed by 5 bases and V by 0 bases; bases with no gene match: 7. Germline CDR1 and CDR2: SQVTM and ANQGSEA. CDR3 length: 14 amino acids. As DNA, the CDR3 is TGCAGCGTTGAAGATCCATTGACAGGGAACGAGCAGTACTTC. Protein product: CSVEDPLTGNEQYF.

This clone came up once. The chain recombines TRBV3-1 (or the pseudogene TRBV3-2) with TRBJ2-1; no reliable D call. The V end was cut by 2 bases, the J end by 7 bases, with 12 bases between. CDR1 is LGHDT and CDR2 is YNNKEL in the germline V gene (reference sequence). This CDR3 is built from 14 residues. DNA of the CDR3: TGTGCCAGCAGCCAACTCACCGGTCGTAATGAGCAGTTCTTC. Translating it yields CASSQLTGRNEQFF.

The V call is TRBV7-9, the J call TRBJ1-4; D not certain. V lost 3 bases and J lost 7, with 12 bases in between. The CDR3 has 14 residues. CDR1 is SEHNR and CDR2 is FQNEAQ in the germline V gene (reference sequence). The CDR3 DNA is TGTGCCAGCAGCTTGGGTGGAGGTGGTGAAAAACTGTTTTTT. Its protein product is CASSLGGGGEKLFF.

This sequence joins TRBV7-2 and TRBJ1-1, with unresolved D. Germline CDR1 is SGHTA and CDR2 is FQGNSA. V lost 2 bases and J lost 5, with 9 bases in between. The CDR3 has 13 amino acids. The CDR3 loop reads CASSLREATEAFF. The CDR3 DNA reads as TGTGCCAGCAGCTTACGGGAGGCGACTGAAGCTTTCTTT.

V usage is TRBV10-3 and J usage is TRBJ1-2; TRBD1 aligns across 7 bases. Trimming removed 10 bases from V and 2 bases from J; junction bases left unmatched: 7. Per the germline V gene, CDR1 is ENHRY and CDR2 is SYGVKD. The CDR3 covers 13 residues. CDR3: CATRDSNNYGYTF. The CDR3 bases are TGTGCCACTCGGGACAGTAACAACTATGGCTACACCTTC.

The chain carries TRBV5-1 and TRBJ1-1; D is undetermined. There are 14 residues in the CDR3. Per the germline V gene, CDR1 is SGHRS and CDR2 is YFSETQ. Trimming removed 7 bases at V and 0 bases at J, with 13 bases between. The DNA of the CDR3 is TGCGCCAGCTCAGGACTGTTATTGAACACTGAAGCTTTCTTT. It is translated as CASSGLLLNTEAFF.

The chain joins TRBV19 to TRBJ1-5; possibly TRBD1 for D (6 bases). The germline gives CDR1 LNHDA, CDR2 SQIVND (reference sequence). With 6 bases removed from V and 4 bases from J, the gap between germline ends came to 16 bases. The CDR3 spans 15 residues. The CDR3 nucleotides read TGTGCCAGTAGCGGAACAGGGCCCAAAAATCAGCCCCAGCATTTT. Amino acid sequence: CASSGTGPKNQPQHF.

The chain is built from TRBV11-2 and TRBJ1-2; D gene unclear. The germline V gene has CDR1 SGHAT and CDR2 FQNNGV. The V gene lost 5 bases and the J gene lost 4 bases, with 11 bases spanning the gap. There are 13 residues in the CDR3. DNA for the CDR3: TGTGCCAGCAGCCCAGATCCGGGCTATGGCTACACCTTC. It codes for CASSPDPGYGYTF.

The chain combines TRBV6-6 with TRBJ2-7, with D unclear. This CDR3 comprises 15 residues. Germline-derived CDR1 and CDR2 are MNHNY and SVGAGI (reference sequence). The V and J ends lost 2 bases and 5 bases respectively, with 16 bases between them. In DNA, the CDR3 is TGTGCCAGCAGTTACCACCCGCAAGGAGCCAACGAGCAGTACGTC. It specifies CASSYHPQGANEQYV.

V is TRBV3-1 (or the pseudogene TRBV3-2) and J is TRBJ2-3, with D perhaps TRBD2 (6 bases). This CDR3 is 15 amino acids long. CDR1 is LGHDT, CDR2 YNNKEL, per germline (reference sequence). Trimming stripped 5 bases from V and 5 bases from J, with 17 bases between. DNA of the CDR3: TGTGCCAGCAGCGTTCGACTAGGGTGGGAAGATACGCAGTATTTT. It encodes CASSVRLGWEDTQYF.

CDR3 nucleotides: TGTGCCAGCAGTGAGTCCGGTTCGAACACTGAAGCTTTCTTT. It encodes CASSESGSNTEAFF. This chain connects TRBV2 to TRBJ1-1; D gene unclear. Per germline, CDR1 SNHLY and CDR2 FYNNEI. The germline V and J ends were trimmed by 3 bases and 1 base, with 9 bases remaining between them. The CDR3 extends over 14 amino acids. The whole variable domain, filled in from reference TRBV2 and TRBJ1-1, reads EPEVTQTPSHQVTQMGQEVILRCVPISNHLYFYWYRQILGQKVEFLVSFYNNEISEKSEIFDDQFSVERPDGSNFTLKIRSTKLEDSAMYFCASSESGSNTEAFFGQGTRLTVV.

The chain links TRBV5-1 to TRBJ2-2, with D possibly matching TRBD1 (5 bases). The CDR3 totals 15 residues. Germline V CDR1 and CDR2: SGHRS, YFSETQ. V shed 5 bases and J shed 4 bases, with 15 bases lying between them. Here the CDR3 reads CASRGISRGTGELFF. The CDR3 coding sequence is TGCGCCAGCAGGGGGATCTCAAGGGGCACCGGGGAGCTGTTTTTT.

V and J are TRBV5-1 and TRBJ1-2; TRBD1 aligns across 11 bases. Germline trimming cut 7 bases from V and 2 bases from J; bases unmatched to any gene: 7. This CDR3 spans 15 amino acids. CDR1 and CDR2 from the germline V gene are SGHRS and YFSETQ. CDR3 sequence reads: CASGWTGGENYGYTF. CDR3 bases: TGCGCCAGCGGGTGGACAGGGGGCGAAAACTATGGCTACACCTTC.

For the CDR3, the DNA is TGCGCCAGCAGAGGACTGGGCTACGAGCAGTACGTC. It yields the protein CASRGLGYEQYV. This sequence joins TRBV10-1 and TRBJ2-7; TRBD2 might be the D (5 bases). The CDR3 is made up of 12 amino acids. The germline V gene encodes CDR1 WNHNN and CDR2 SYGVQD (reference sequence). Between the trimmed V and J ends, which lost 6 bases and 3 bases, there was a span of 9 bases.

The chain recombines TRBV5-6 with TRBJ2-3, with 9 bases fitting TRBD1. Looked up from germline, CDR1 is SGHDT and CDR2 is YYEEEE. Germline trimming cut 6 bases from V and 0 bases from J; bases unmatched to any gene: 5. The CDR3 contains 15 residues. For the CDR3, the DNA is TGTGCCAGCACCGACACAGGGGGCAGCACAGATACGCAGTATTTT. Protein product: CASTDTGGSTDTQYF.

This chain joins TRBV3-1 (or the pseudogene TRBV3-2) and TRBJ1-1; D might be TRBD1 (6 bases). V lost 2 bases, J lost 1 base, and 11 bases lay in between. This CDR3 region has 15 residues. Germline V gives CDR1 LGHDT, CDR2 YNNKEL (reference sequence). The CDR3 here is CASSQPDRKNTEAFF. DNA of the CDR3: TGTGCCAGCAGCCAACCGGACAGAAAGAACACTGAAGCTTTCTTT.

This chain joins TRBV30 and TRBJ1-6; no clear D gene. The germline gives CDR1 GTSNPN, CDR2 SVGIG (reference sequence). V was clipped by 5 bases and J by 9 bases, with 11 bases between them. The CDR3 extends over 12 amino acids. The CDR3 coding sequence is TGTGCCTGGGACGTCGGTCCTTCACCCCTCCACTTT. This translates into CAWDVGPSPLHF.

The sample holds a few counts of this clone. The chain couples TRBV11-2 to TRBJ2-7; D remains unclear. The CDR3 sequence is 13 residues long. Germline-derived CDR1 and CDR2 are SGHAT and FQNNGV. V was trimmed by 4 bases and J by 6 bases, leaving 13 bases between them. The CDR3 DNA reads TGTGCCAGCAGCTCGATCGACATACGCGAGCAGTACGTC. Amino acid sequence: CASSSIDIREQYV.

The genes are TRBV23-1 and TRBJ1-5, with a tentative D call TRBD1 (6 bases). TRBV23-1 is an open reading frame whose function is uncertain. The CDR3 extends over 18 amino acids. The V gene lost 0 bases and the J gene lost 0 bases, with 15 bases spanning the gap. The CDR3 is CASSQSAPDRSSNQPQHF. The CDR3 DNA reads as TGCGCCAGCAGTCAATCGGCCCCCGACAGGTCTAGCAATCAGCCCCAGCATTTT.

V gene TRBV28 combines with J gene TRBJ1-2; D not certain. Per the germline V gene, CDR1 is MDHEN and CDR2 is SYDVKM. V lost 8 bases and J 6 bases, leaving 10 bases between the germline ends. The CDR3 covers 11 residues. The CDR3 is CASYSTDGYTF. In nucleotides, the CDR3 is TGTGCCAGCTACTCAACAGATGGCTACACCTTC.

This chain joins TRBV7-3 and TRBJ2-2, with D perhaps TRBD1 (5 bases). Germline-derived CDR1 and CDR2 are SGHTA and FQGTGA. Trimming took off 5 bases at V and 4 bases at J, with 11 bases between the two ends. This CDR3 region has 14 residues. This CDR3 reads CASSLRQSTGELFF. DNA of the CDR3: TGTGCCAGCAGCCTTAGACAGAGCACCGGGGAGCTGTTTTTT. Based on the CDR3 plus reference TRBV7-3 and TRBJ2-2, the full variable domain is GAGVSQTPSNKVTEKGKYVELRCDPISGHTALYWYRQSLGQGPEFLIYFQGTGAADDSGLPNDRFFAVRPEGSVSTLKIQRTERGDSAVYLCASSLRQSTGELFFGEGSRLTVL.

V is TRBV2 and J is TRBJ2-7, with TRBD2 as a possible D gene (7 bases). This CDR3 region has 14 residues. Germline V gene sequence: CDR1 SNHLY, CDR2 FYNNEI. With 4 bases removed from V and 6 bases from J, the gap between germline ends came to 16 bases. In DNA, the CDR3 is TGTGCCAGCAGTGGAGGGGGGGGGCGGGTCGAGCAGTACTTC. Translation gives CASSGGGGRVEQYF. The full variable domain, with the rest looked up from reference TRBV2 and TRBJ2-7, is EPEVTQTPSHQVTQMGQEVILRCVPISNHLYFYWYRQILGQKVEFLVSFYNNEISEKSEIFDDQFSVERPDGSNFTLKIRSTKLEDSAMYFCASSGGGGRVEQYFGPGTRLTVT.

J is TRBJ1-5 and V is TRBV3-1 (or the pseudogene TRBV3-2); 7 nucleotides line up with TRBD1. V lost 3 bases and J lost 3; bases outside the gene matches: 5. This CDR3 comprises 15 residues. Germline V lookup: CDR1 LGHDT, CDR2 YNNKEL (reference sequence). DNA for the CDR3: TGTGCCAGCAGCCATTCAGGGGGTCTCAATCAGCCCCAGCATTTT. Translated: CASSHSGGLNQPQHF.

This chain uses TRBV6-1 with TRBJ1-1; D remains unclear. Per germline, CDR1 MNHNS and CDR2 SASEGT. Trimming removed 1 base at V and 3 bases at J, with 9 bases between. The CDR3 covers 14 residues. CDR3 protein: CASSEGSLYTEAFF. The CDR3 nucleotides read TGTGCCAGCAGTGAAGGGAGTTTGTACACTGAAGCTTTCTTT.

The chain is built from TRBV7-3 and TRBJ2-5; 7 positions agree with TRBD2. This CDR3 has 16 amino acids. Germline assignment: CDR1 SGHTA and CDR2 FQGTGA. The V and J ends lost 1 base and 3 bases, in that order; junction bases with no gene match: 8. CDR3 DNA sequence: TGTGCCAGCAGCTTAAGTGGGCGGGGGAATAAAGAGACCCAGTACTTC. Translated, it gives CASSLSGRGNKETQYF.

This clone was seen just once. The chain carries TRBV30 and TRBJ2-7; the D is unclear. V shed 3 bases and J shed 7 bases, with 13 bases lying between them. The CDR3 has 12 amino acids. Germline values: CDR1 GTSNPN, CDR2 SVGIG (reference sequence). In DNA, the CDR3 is TGTGCCTGGAGCCCTGTTCGTTCGGAGCAGTACTTC. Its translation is CAWSPVRSEQYF.